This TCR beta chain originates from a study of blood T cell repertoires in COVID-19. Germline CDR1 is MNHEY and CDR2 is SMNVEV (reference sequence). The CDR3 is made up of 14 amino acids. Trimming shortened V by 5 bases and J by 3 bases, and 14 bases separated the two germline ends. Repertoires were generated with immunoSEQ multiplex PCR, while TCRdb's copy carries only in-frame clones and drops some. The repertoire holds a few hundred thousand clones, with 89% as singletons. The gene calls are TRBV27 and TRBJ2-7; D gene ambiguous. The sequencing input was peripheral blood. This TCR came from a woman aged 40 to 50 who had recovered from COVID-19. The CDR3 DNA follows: TGTGCCAGCAGTCCCCGCGCTGTTGGCTACGAGCAGTACTTC. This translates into CASSPRAVGYEQYF.